This TCR beta chain originates from a study of T cells in Graves' hyperthyroidism and ophthalmopathy. RNA transcripts provided the source from which TCR beta CDR3 regions were amplified. An initial round of RT-PCR targeting the TCR CDR3 relied on the HTBI primer set. TCRdb re-analysed the multiplex PCR reads in MiXCR, keeping a single row per CDR3 protein. The sample lists hundreds of thousands of distinct CDR3 sequences, around a quarter occurring once. V was cut by 2 bases and J by 5 bases, with 25 bases left in between. The CDR3 spans 17 residues. From germline, CDR1 is DFQATT and CDR2 SNEGSKA (reference sequence). Disease lasting under 3 months, a NOSPECS grade of at least 4, and a Clinical Activity Score of at least 3 were features of the ophthalmopathy patients.

The sequencing sample was made of blood. The origin of this receptor is a woman between 25 and 40 years old with Graves' ophthalmopathy. The V and J genes are TRBV20-1 and TRBJ2-7; maybe TRBD2 (6 bases). This chain's CDR3 is CSARLVGGTGVLDEQYF. CDR3 coding DNA: TGCAGTGCTAGATTGGTGGGCGGTACGGGGGTTCTCGACGAGCAGTACTTC.